This T cell receptor (beta chain) stems from a study of identical twins (dated by TCRdb to 2016 to 2018). For the wider study: The study deep-sequenced TCR alpha and beta repertoires from monozygotic twins, unrelated adults of various ages and cord blood to test whether fetal clonotypes persist. To rule out contamination, replicate twin experiments were performed at different times with different library preparation protocols. What the authors observed across the whole study: Abundant cord blood beta clonotypes carried fewer insertions; young adult naive repertoires showed a weaker similar trend, while memory repertoires showed none. Invariant T cells such as MAIT and iNKT could partly confound zero-insertion analyses, though diverse VJ usage argued against this for most clonotypes. The excess sharing between twins in beta out-of-frame sequences was weaker because fewer shared sequences reduced the signal-to-noise ratio. Out-of-frame TCR alpha sequences shared between twins showed an excess of low generation-probability sequences compared with coincidental sharing between unrelated individuals. In monozygotic twins, out-of-frame TCR alpha sharing was systematically underestimated by recombination models, although the models agreed with sharing between unrelated individuals. Because the same donors could not be followed over many years, the conclusions relied on cross-sectional statistical analysis.

There are many counts of this clonotype. What this receptor recognizes is not known. There are no base qualities to consult, and no much larger clone falls within one base. Library preparation used 5' RACE. Sequencing relied on an Illumina HiSeq 2000. A universal primer binding site was added through template switching, and the final cDNA carried a unique molecular identifier so that TCR cDNA molecules could be counted accurately. Specific primers in the conserved constant-segment region were used to synthesize first-strand cDNA for the TCR alpha and beta chains. To control for contamination, every cDNA library carried two barcodes: a SMART-Mk sample barcode plus Illumina barcodes. Two successive PCR steps introduced TruSeq adapter sequences along with Illumina sample barcodes. TCR alpha and beta cDNA libraries were sequenced on the Illumina HiSeq platform with custom primers. Per the original workflow: MiGEC was used to process raw reads and extract unique molecular identifiers, and MiXCR was used to find CDR3 positions. Recombination models were inferred per individual with the repgenHMM and IGoR tools using an EM algorithm. The analysis of shared clonotypes was done with the tcR package in R, with sharing normalized by the product of cloneset sizes. To study raw recombination free of thymic and clonal selection effects, out-of-frame nonproductive sequences were analyzed. TCRdb's own reprocessing of the public reads used fastp at Q25 and MiXCR and kept productive beta chains. CDR3 protein duplicates are merged, each entry listing the most common genes and DNA. TCRdb's processing, not the study's, gives the V and J calls here. In this sample the table shows approximately 690,000 distinct CDR3 sequences, roughly 6% of which occur a single time. The ten largest clonotypes hold around 1.7% of the sample.

All donors were healthy Caucasians. The researchers also sequenced three unrelated adults who were not twins: a male aged 18 to 30, a male aged 50 to 60, and a female aged 50 to 60. Miltenyi CD45RO+ enrichment and human naive T-cell isolation kits were used to isolate memory (CD45RO+) and naive T cells from PBMC. Looking up the germline V gene yields CDR1 SGDLS and CDR2 YYNGEE. The CDR3 covers 18 residues, taking in both the cysteine and the phenylalanine. Only the CDR3 DNA stays, 54 bases, in frame from base 1. V and J lose 3 bases and 4 bases, and a span of 23 bases separates them. The sequence joins TRBV9 to TRBJ2-1, and perhaps TRBD2 as D gene, on 6 matching bases. The receptor was isolated from a man younger than 35 in good health. What was sequenced was naive T cells sorted from blood. The cell subset or site label, as the study defines it: cells isolated with a human naive T-cell isolation kit. This receptor has the CDR3 CASSESTGTPSSYNEQFF. The DNA sequence is as follows: TGTGCCAGCAGCGAATCCACCGGGACTCCCTCGTCTTACAATGAGCAGTTCTTC.